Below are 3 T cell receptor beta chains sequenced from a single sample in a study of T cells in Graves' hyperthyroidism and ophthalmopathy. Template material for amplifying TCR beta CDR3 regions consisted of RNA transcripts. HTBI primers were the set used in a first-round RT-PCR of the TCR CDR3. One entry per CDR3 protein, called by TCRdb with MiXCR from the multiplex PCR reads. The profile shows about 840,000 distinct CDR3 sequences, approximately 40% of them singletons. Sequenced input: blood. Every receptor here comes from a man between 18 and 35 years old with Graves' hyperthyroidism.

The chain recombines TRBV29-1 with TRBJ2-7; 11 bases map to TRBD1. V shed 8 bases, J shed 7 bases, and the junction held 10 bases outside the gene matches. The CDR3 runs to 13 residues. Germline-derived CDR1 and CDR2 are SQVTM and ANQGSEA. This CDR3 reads CSPRTGGVWEQYF. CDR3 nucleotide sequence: TGCAGCCCACGGACAGGGGGCGTTTGGGAGCAGTACTTC.

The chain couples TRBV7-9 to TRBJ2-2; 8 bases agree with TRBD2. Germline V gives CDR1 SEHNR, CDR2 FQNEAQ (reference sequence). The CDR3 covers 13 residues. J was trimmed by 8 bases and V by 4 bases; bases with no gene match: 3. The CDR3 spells CASSSRGGGELFF. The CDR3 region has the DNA TGTGCCAGCAGCTCACGGGGGGGAGGGGAGCTGTTTTTT.

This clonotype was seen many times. This chain's CDR3 is CAISQTTDSPLHF. Written as DNA, the CDR3 is TGTGCCATCAGCCAGACGACGGATTCACCCCTCCACTTT. This chain uses TRBV10-3 with TRBJ1-6; D unresolved. The CDR3 spans 13 residues. The germline V and J ends were trimmed by 6 bases and 8 bases, with 11 bases remaining between them. Germline lookup yields CDR1 ENHRY and CDR2 SYGVKD.